The next 13 T cell receptor beta chains were all read from a single sample in a study of T cell repertoires in cytomegalovirus infection. One entry per CDR3 protein, called by TCRdb with MiXCR from the reads. Among almost 550,000 distinct CDR3 sequences listed, approximately 15% were seen once. The sequenced sample was CD8+ T cells from PBMCs. These receptors all stem from a human donor in good health (CMV status not recorded). Some clones in this sample may be carry-over from other donors' samples.

The chain links TRBV9 to TRBJ2-1; no definite D call. V was shortened by 4 bases and J by 8 bases, with 13 bases between the two germline ends. CDR3 length equals 13 residues. The germline V gene encodes CDR1 SGDLS and CDR2 YYNGEE. Written as DNA, the CDR3 is TGTGCCAGCAGCCCGGCAACCGGAGATGAGCAGTTCTTC. Its protein product is CASSPATGDEQFF.

This clonotype was seen ten or more times. This chain joins TRBV7-3 and TRBJ1-6; possibly TRBD1 for D (5 bases). The V end lost 2 bases, the J end lost 7 bases, and 9 bases lay between the germline ends. Germline CDR1 and CDR2: SGHTA and FQGTGA. The CDR3 totals 14 residues. The CDR3 loop reads CASSLVSGNSPLHF. Here the CDR3 DNA reads TGTGCCAGCAGCTTAGTTTCAGGGAATTCACCCCTCCACTTT.

This clonotype was counted at least ten times. The rearrangement uses TRBV11-2 and TRBJ2-7, with D tentatively TRBD1 or TRBD2 (5 bases each). The CDR3 contains 13 residues. CDR1 is SGHAT and CDR2 is FQNNGV in the germline V gene. V lost 6 bases to trimming and J lost 5 bases, with 14 bases between them. The CDR3 protein is CASRSPWGNEQYF. CDR3 DNA sequence: TGTGCCAGCAGGTCTCCTTGGGGGAACGAGCAGTACTTC.

This clonotype was found many times. The chain combines TRBV27 with TRBJ2-7; tentative D call: TRBD1 (6 bases). This CDR3 is 12 amino acids long. Trimming took 4 bases from V and 5 from J, leaving 9 bases between them. Germline V gives CDR1 MNHEY, CDR2 SMNVEV (reference sequence). The CDR3 sequence: CASSSGQNEQYF. The CDR3 coding sequence is TGTGCCAGCAGTTCTGGACAGAACGAGCAGTACTTC.

This clonotype has a count of ten or more. The chain couples TRBV2 to TRBJ1-5; 10 bases match TRBD1. Germline values: CDR1 SNHLY, CDR2 FYNNEI. The length of the CDR3 is 14 residues. The junction had 4 bases not matched to a gene; V was cut back by 7 bases and J by 4 bases. CDR3 residues: CASTLDRGNQPQHF. The CDR3 DNA reads as TGTGCCAGCACCCTGGACAGGGGGAATCAGCCCCAGCATTTT.

The sample holds many counts of this clonotype. J is TRBJ2-1 and V is TRBV29-1, with 12 bases that match TRBD2. The CDR3 length is 15 residues. CDR1 SQVTM and CDR2 ANQGSEA come from the germline V gene. Trimming at V came to 4 bases and at J to 6 bases, leaving 7 bases not matched to a gene. CDR3 sequence (DNA): TGCAGCGTTGTCGCGCTAGCGGGAGGGCCCAATGAGCAGTTCTTC. Its translation: CSVVALAGGPNEQFF.

This clonotype was counted many times. The chain links TRBV6-2 or TRBV6-3 to TRBJ1-1; TRBD1 might be the D (6 bases). This CDR3 region has 13 residues. Trimming pared 8 bases from V and 6 bases from J, leaving 16 bases between. CDR1 MNHEY and CDR2 SVGEGT come from the germline V gene. The CDR3 DNA sequence: TGTGCCAGCGGAAAGACAGGTTTAGCTGAAGCTTTCTTT. Its translation: CASGKTGLAEAFF.

This clonotype was counted once. The gene calls are TRBV5-1 and TRBJ2-3, with D possibly TRBD2 on 5 matching bases. Trimming left V 0 bases short and J 3 bases short, with 11 bases between. Germline V gene data show CDR1 as SGHRS and CDR2 as YFSETQ. This CDR3 is built from 15 residues. The chain's CDR3 is CASSLEVGVTDTQYF. CDR3 nucleotides: TGCGCCAGCAGCTTGGAAGTGGGAGTTACAGATACGCAGTATTTT.

This clonotype was recorded many times. The chain recombines TRBV27 with TRBJ1-6, with D possibly matching TRBD1 (5 bases). The CDR3 is made up of 12 amino acids. Germline CDR1 MNHEY, CDR2 SMNVEV (reference sequence). V lost 5 bases to trimming and J lost 14 bases, with 13 bases between them. DNA of the CDR3: TGTGCCAGCAGTGGAGAATTGGGGGCCCTCCACTTT. Translation: CASSGELGALHF.

This clonotype has at least ten counts. The V call is TRBV28, the J call TRBJ1-1; tentative D call: TRBD1 (6 bases). The CDR3 is made up of 12 amino acids. V was pared by 6 bases and J by 3 bases, with 8 bases between. Germline V gives CDR1 MDHEN, CDR2 SYDVKM. CDR3 protein: CASRPGDTEAFF. As DNA, the CDR3 is TGTGCCAGCAGACCAGGGGACACTGAAGCTTTCTTT.

With respect to this clonotype: One end of the junction does not line up with germline, which may come from a read error. This sequence joins TRBV27 and TRBJ2-1; 11 nucleotides line up with TRBD1. Germline V CDR1 and CDR2: MNHEY, SMNVEV (reference sequence). The CDR3 runs 17 residues. DNA for the CDR3: TGTGCCAGCAGCTTATGGCGAACCGGGACAGGGGGAAATGAGCAGTTCTTC. It translates to CASSLWRTGTGGNEQFF.

This clonotype has a handful of counts. J is TRBJ2-7 and V is TRBV20-1; TRBD2 matches 8 bases. Germline V lookup: CDR1 DFQATT, CDR2 SNEGSKA (reference sequence). The CDR3 sequence is 17 residues long. J was trimmed by 2 bases and V by 0 bases; bases with no gene match: 12. As DNA, the CDR3 is TGCAGTGCTAGAGATAGGGTAGCGGGGCGATTTACCTACGAGCAGTACTTC. It yields the protein CSARDRVAGRFTYEQYF.

Ten or more counts support this clonotype. This sequence joins TRBV5-5 and TRBJ2-1; D call uncertain. This CDR3 comprises 16 residues. CDR1 is SGHKS and CDR2 is YYEKEE in the germline V gene (reference sequence). The V and J ends lost 3 bases and 0 bases respectively, with 13 bases between them. The CDR3 sequence is CASSYPTGYSYNEQFF. In nucleotides, the CDR3 is TGTGCCAGCAGCTACCCAACCGGTTACTCCTACAATGAGCAGTTCTTC.